The subject of this entry is one T cell receptor beta chain. Its antigen is currently unknown. This record comes from a study of T cell responses to AZD1222 COVID-19 vaccine. Measured with immunoSEQ multiplex PCR; TCRdb has only the in-frame clones, and not every one. This table has fewer than 150,000 clones, around 89% appearing once. The CDR3 runs to 15 residues. Per germline, CDR1 SGHTA and CDR2 FQGTGA. V trimming: 5 bases; J trimming: 0 bases; junction bases outside the gene matches: 3. Study-wide points: In a largely white British group with more females than males, clonal diversity was possibly underestimated. Within unmutated variant regions lay the reported targets of nearly half of spike-specific TCRs. CD4 TCRs associated with vaccination spanned spike, dominating at 160-218 and 743-854.

This chain uses TRBV7-3 with TRBJ2-1; TRBD1 agrees at 8 bases. The TCR sequence derives from an adult who received the AZD1222 COVID-19 vaccine. The specimen comprised peripheral blood, sampled 28 days after the second AZD1222 dose. The CDR3 bases are TGTGCCAGCAGCGATGACAGGGGCTCCTACAATGAGCAGTTCTTC. Residues: CASSDDRGSYNEQFF.